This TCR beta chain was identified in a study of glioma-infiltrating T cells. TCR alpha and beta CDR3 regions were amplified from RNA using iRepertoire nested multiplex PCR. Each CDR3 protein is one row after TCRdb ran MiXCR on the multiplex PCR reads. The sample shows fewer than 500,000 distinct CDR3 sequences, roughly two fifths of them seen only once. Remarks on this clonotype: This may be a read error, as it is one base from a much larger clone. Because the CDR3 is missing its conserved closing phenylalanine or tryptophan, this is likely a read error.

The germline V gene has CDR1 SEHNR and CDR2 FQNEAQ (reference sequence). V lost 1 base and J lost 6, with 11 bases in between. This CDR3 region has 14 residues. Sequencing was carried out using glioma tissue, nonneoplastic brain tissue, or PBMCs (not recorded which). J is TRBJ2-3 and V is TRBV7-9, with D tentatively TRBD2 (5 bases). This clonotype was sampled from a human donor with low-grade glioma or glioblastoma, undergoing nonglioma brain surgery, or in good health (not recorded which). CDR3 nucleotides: TGTGCCAGCAGCTTAGGTACTAGTAGGGATACGCAGTATCTT. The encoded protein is CASSLGTSRDTQYL.